This T cell receptor (beta chain) was identified in a study of cytomegalovirus exposure and HLA in healthy donors. General study findings and limits: Within an earlier analysis, most TCR beta V segments proved productive either about 90% or about 30% of the time. In most subjects, TCR beta sequences reportedly gave accurate predictions of HLA-A and HLA-B alleles.

All the people who gave samples were healthy bone marrow donors. Unmatched junction bases numbered 8, after V lost 1 base and J lost 7 bases. The germline gives CDR1 GTSNPN, CDR2 SVGIG (reference sequence). The CDR3 totals 14 residues. Primers included in the PCR were 60 Vbeta and 13 Jbeta primers. This table comes from immunoSEQ multiplex PCR, and its TCRdb copy is limited to in-frame clones, with some not included. The sample includes under 150,000 clones, around 80% of them seen just once. Of note for this clone: What it recognizes is unknown.

The source is a man aged 25 to 40 in good health and CMV-seronegative. The chain uses TRBV30 and TRBJ2-7; 9 nucleotides match TRBD1. The sample was PBMCs. Written as DNA, the CDR3 is TGTGCCTGGAGTGGCGGGACAGGGAGAGGAGAGCAGTACTTC. Translated, it gives CAWSGGTGRGEQYF.